This T cell receptor beta chain was captured by sequencing in a study of identical twins (dated by TCRdb to the mid-2010s). Some background on the complete study: To test whether fetal clonotypes persist, the study used deep sequencing on TCR alpha and beta repertoires from monozygotic twins, unrelated adults of various ages, and cord blood. To rule out contamination, the twin experiments were replicated at different times with different library preparation protocols.

The CDR3, from cysteine to phenylalanine, totals 14 residues. Only the CDR3 portion is preserved as DNA: 42 bases, with reading frame beginning at the first base. A distance of 16 bases separates the germline ends of V and J, which lose 7 bases and 4 bases respectively. In the case of this clonotype: Its antigen target is currently unknown. No quality values exist for individual bases; no much larger clone is one base distant.

Every donor was a healthy Caucasian. Miltenyi CD45RO+ enrichment and human naive T-cell isolation kits were used to isolate memory (CD45RO+) and naive T cells from PBMC. The paper's findings and limits, for the study overall: Compared with coincidental sharing between unrelated individuals, out-of-frame TCR alpha sequences shared between twins had an excess of sequences with low generation probability. Zero-insertion analyses could be partly confounded by invariant T cells such as MAIT and iNKT, although diverse VJ usage argued against such confounding for most clonotypes. Fewer insertions were carried by abundant cord blood beta clonotypes; a weaker similar trend was observed in young adult naive repertoires, while no such trend was observed in memory repertoires. The excess sharing between twins in beta out-of-frame sequences was weaker because fewer shared sequences reduced the signal-to-noise ratio. Recombination models systematically underestimated out-of-frame TCR alpha sharing in monozygotic twins but agreed with sharing between unrelated individuals. Conclusions relied on cross-sectional statistical analysis, since the same donors could not be followed over many years.

Library generation was performed with 5' RACE. The instrument given in TCRdb is Illumina HiSeq 2000. Template switching added a universal primer binding site, and the final cDNA carried a unique molecular identifier that allowed TCR cDNA molecules to be counted accurately. First-strand cDNA for TCR alpha and beta chains was synthesized from specific primers in the conserved constant-segment region. To control for contamination, every cDNA library carried two barcodes: a SMART-Mk sample barcode plus Illumina barcodes. TruSeq adapter sequences and Illumina sample barcodes were added in two successive PCR steps. The Illumina HiSeq platform was used with custom primers to sequence TCR alpha and beta cDNA libraries. The authors' pipeline ran thus. MiGEC was used to process raw reads and extract unique molecular identifiers, and MiXCR was used to find CDR3 positions. Recombination models were inferred per individual with the repgenHMM and IGoR tools using an EM algorithm. Shared clonotypes were analyzed with the tcR package in R, and sharing was normalized by the product of cloneset sizes. To study raw recombination without the effects of thymic and clonal selection, out-of-frame nonproductive sequences were analyzed. TCRdb reworked the public reads: Q25 trimming with fastp, MiXCR clone assembly, productive beta chains retained. When rows share a CDR3 protein, they turn into one entry using the most common DNA and genes. These V and J calls derive from TCRdb rather than the authors' analysis. Present in this sample are some 260,000 distinct CDR3 sequences, roughly an eighth of which were seen just once. Clones ranked in the top ten supply 8.8% of the sample.

This receptor chain uses TRBV23-1 and TRBJ2-5; TRBD1 is perhaps the D gene, given 6 matching bases. TRBV23-1 is recorded as an ORF, its role being uncertain. Material: memory (CD45RO+) T cells sorted from blood. The cell subset or site label, read with the paper, signifies: CD45RO+ enriched T cells. This TCR was recovered from a woman aged 18-29 years in good health. This receptor has the CDR3 CASTAPGRGETQYF. The bases are TGCGCCAGCACCGCGCCGGGCAGGGGAGAGACCCAGTACTTC.